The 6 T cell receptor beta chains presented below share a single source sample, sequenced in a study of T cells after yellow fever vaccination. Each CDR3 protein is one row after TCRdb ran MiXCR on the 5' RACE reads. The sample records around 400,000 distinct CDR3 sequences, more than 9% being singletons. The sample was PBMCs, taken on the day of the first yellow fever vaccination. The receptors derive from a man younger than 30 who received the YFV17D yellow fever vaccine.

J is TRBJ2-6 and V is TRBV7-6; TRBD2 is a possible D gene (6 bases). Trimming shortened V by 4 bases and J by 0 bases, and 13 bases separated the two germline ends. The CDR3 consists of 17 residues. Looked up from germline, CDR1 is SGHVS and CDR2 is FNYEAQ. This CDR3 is CASSSRKGLSGANVLTF. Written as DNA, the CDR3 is TGTGCCAGCAGCTCGAGGAAGGGACTCTCTGGGGCCAACGTCCTGACTTTC.

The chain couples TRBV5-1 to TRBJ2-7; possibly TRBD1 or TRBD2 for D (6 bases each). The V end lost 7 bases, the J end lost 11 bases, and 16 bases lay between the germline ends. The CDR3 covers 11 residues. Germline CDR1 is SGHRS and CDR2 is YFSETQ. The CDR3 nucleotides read TGCGCCAGCGCACAGGAGGGGGTAAAGTACTTC. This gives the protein CASAQEGVKYF.

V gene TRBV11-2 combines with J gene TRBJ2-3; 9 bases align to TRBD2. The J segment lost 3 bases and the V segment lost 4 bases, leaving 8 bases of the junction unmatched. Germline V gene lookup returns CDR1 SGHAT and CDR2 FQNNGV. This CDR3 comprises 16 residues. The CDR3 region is CASSSDIAGETDTQYF. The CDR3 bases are TGTGCCAGCAGCTCCGACATAGCGGGGGAAACAGATACGCAGTATTTT.

The CDR3 protein is CAIRGEGYQETQYF. DNA for the CDR3: TGTGCCATCAGGGGAGAGGGTTACCAAGAGACCCAGTACTTC. The chain is built from TRBV10-3 and TRBJ2-5, with D possibly TRBD2 on 5 matching bases. The CDR3 has 14 residues. Germline lookup yields CDR1 ENHRY and CDR2 SYGVKD. Trimming removed 6 bases at V and 0 bases at J, with 11 bases between.

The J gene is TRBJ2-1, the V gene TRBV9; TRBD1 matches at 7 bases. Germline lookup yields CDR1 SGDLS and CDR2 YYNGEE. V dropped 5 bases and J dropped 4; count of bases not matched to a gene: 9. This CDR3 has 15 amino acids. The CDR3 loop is CASSPPGQRYNEQFF. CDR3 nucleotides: TGTGCCAGCAGTCCCCCGGGACAGAGGTACAATGAGCAGTTCTTC.

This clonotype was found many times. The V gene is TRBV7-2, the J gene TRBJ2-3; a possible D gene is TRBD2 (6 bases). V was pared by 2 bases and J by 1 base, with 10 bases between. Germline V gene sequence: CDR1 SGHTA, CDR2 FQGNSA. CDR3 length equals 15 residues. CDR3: CASSLNPSGTDTQYF. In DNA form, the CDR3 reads TGTGCCAGCAGCTTAAACCCTAGCGGCACAGATACGCAGTATTTT.